A selection of T cell receptor beta chains follows, all from one sample in a study of shared clonotypes between healthy human individuals. The repertoire was sequenced with immunoSEQ multiplex PCR; TCRdb's copy has only in-frame clones and lacks some. Altogether some 1 million clones are present, about 75% being singletons, with the ten largest covering 1.4% to 1.5%. Source material: memory CD4+ T cells sorted from blood. The receptors shown here come from a man aged 18 to 29 in good health. Both conserved end residues are trimmed from each CDR3. The order of the fields is V gene, CDR3 protein.

TRBV7-2 | ASSLLLLNTEAF
TRBV2 | ASKGSWGTDTQY
TRBV5-5 | ASSLDITSTYEQY
TRBV30 | AWSVGGALDTQY
TRBV18 | ASSRPRSSYNEQF
TRBV30 | AWRTSGKGIQY
TRBV6-5 | ASTPGTGTREQY
TRBV30 | AWSRRDLGNSPLH
TRBV5-1 | ASSVSGGSTDTQY
TRBV5-1 | ASSLAGAGQETQY
TRBV11-1 | ASSTRQGPLGNTIY
TRBV19 | ASSTRATGNTIY
TRBV10-1 | ASSEPPGEQF
TRBV28 | ASSSTGQGSPYEQY
TRBV11-2 | ASSLQAYQETQY
TRBV19 | ASTLPGQGRKTQY
TRBV15 | ATSRGRVGYEQY
TRBV5-1 | ASSPGDLLSSGANVLT
TRBV6-1 | ASSEYTAVVMGYT
TRBV5-1 | ASSRTGGRDSPLH
TRBV5-1 | ATRGTGNTGELF
TRBV7-9 | ASSFPGRGYT
TRBV6-1 | ATRPNRTPQQF
TRBV29-1 | SVERDSSYNEQF
TRBV11-3 | ASSLGDRAGGANVLT
TRBV5-1 | ASSVRQLLTGELF
TRBV10-3 | AISTLAGGQEGTQY
TRBV4-2 | ASSPLKGPSDPVLT
TRBV9 | ASTQGGVRDEQF
TRBV11-2 | ASSLGGREF
TRBV5-1 | ASSPRLAGGIGETQY
TRBV6-1 | ASGRDRGSGELF
TRBV5-1 | ASSPRGSGNTGELF
TRBV27 | ASSFTGTGFYEQY
TRBV6-6 | ASMRGSPLH
TRBV4-3 | ASSQDYGVFYEQY